These 11 T cell receptor beta chains originate from one sample sequenced in a study of OX40 agonist ivuxolimab in advanced cancers. Assay used: immunoSEQ multiplex PCR; TCRdb lists only in-frame clones, some missing. Here the sample spans approximately 34,000 clones, approximately 85% being singletons. The input for sequencing was CD4+ or CD8+ T cells sorted from blood, taken in a trial of the OX40 agonist ivuxolimab. The receptors stem from an adult with an advanced solid tumor such as melanoma, head and neck, liver or kidney cancer.

The rearrangement joins TRBV4-3 to TRBJ2-7; tentative D call: TRBD2 (7 bases). The CDR3 length is 16 residues. V gave up 0 bases and J gave up 4 bases, with 16 bases separating them. CDR1 is LGHNA, CDR2 YSLEER, per germline. For the CDR3, the DNA is TGCGCCAGCAGCCAAGATCCCACAGGGCGGGGGTACGAGCAGTACTTC. The encoded protein is CASSQDPTGRGYEQYF.

This chain joins TRBV7-9 and TRBJ1-4; 7 positions agree with TRBD1. V lost 5 bases to trimming and J lost 6 bases; unmatched junction nucleotides: 15. This CDR3 is built from 17 residues. Germline CDR1 reads SEHNR; CDR2 reads FQNEAQ (reference sequence). This CDR3 is CASSDSRYRDSDEKLFF. In nucleotides, the CDR3 is TGTGCCAGCAGCGATTCCCGATACCGGGACAGTGATGAAAAACTGTTTTTT.

The V gene is TRBV6-5, the J gene TRBJ2-7; D perhaps matches TRBD2 (6 bases). CDR3 length equals 13 residues. The ends were cut back, 11 bases at V and 2 bases at J, with 16 bases in the middle. Germline CDR1 is MNHEY and CDR2 is SVGAGI. In DNA, the CDR3 is TGTGCCTCTCAGGCCGGGGGAACCTACGAGCAGTACTTC. Translated: CASQAGGTYEQYF.

This clone was detected a few times. CDR3 amino acids: CASSPSGRGLHEQYF. The CDR3 nucleotides are TGTGCCAGCAGTCCCTCGGGTAGGGGGCTCCACGAGCAGTACTTC. The chain combines TRBV27 with TRBJ2-7, with 7 nucleotides matching TRBD1. The germline V gene encodes CDR1 MNHEY and CDR2 SMNVEV (reference sequence). V lost 5 bases and J lost 5; bases outside the gene matches: 12. The CDR3 is made up of 15 amino acids.

This clone has only a few counts. This chain links TRBV7-8 with TRBJ2-7; D gene unclear. The CDR3 loop spans 13 amino acids. With 2 bases removed from V and 6 bases from J, the gap between germline ends came to 11 bases. Germline CDR1 SGHVS, CDR2 FQNEAQ. The CDR3 spells CASSLQPGGEQYF. CDR3 bases: TGTGCCAGCAGCTTACAGCCGGGCGGCGAGCAGTACTTC.

The CDR3 DNA follows: TGTGCCAGCAGTTTCTCCGGACTAGCGGGGGGGCCGTCAGATACGCAGTATTTT. Amino acids: CASSFSGLAGGPSDTQYF. This chain joins TRBV28 and TRBJ2-3; 15 positions agree with TRBD2. The CDR3 covers 18 residues. Germline-derived CDR1 and CDR2 are MDHEN and SYDVKM. V lost 3 bases, J lost 4 bases, and 8 bases stayed unmatched.

The chain carries TRBV6-5 and TRBJ2-1; 11 nucleotides align to TRBD2. The CDR3 extends over 14 amino acids. J lost 4 bases, V lost 4 bases, and 0 bases had no gene match. Germline V CDR1 and CDR2: MNHEY, SVGAGI. The CDR3 protein is CASSLAGGYNEQFF. CDR3 DNA sequence: TGTGCCAGCAGTTTAGCGGGGGGGTACAATGAGCAGTTCTTC.

Regarding this clone: The sample holds other DNA sequences that translate to the same CDR3. The CDR3 loop is CASSYSGGGYEQYF. As DNA, the CDR3 is TGTGCCAGCAGTTACTCAGGGGGAGGCTACGAGCAGTACTTC. The gene calls are TRBV6-5 and TRBJ2-7; D might be TRBD1 or TRBD2, each matching 6 bases. This CDR3 has 14 amino acids. Germline V gene sequence: CDR1 MNHEY, CDR2 SVGAGI. Trimming stripped 0 bases from V and 3 bases from J, with 9 bases between.

The V gene is TRBV11-3, the J gene TRBJ1-4, with D possibly TRBD1 on 6 matching bases. Trimming removed 0 bases from V and 8 bases from J, with 16 bases in between. Germline CDR1 and CDR2: SGHNT and YENEEA. This CDR3 is 16 amino acids long. CDR3 in DNA: TGTGCCAGCAGCTTAGATCCATCAGGGGTTCGAGAAAAACTGTTTTTT. Protein product: CASSLDPSGVREKLFF.

V gene TRBV27 combines with J gene TRBJ1-5, with TRBD1 matching over 7 bases. V was clipped by 6 bases and J by 3 bases; unmatched bases: 5. The CDR3 runs to 14 residues. Per the germline V gene, CDR1 is MNHEY and CDR2 is SMNVEV (reference sequence). The CDR3 DNA sequence: TGTGCCAGCAGCCCGACAGGGACCAATCAGCCCCAGCATTTT. Its protein product is CASSPTGTNQPQHF.

This chain connects TRBV14 to TRBJ2-6, with D possibly being TRBD1 (6 bases). Trimming cost V 5 bases and J 1 base, with 9 bases left between them. The V gene's germline CDR1 is SGHDN and CDR2 FVKESK. This CDR3 is built from 15 residues. The CDR3 DNA is TGTGCCAGCAGCAGAGGGGGATCTGGGGCCAACGTCCTGACTTTC. This encodes CASSRGGSGANVLTF.